The 18 T cell receptor beta chains below come from one sample, sequenced in a study of blood T cell repertoires in COVID-19. The data were produced by immunoSEQ multiplex PCR, yet TCRdb's version contains in-frame clones alone and is incomplete. Among 200,000 to 250,000 clones listed, roughly 86% were seen once. The sample taken for sequencing was peripheral blood. The receptors were sampled from a woman aged 70-85 years with active or convalescent COVID-19.

The V and J genes are TRBV6-5 and TRBJ1-2; tentative D call: TRBD1 (6 bases). The CDR3 loop spans 12 amino acids. Trimming left V 7 bases short and J 11 bases short, with 17 bases between. Germline lookup yields CDR1 MNHEY and CDR2 SVGAGI. CDR3 nucleotides: TGTGCCAGCATCGGGGGGGGCCTATTTTACACCTTC. Translating it yields CASIGGGLFYTF.

The J gene is TRBJ1-1, the V gene TRBV6-2 or TRBV6-3; D perhaps matches TRBD1 (6 bases). The germline V and J ends were trimmed by 2 bases and 9 bases, with 16 bases remaining between them. The CDR3 length is 14 residues. Germline V gives CDR1 MNHEY, CDR2 SVGEGT. As DNA, the CDR3 is TGTGCCAGCAGTTACCAGACAGGACTAGGGAAAGCTTTCTTT. Its protein is CASSYQTGLGKAFF.

This sequence joins TRBV20-1 and TRBJ2-3; D possibly corresponds to TRBD2 (6 bases). V was cut by 3 bases and J by 1 base, with 14 bases left in between. Germline assignment: CDR1 DFQATT and CDR2 SNEGSKA (reference sequence). CDR3 length equals 15 residues. The CDR3 DNA sequence: TGCAGTGCTAGTCCCCAATGGGGGGGCACAGATACGCAGTATTTT. Translated, it gives CSASPQWGGTDTQYF.

J is TRBJ1-2 and V is TRBV19, with D tentatively TRBD1 (6 bases). Trimming took off 5 bases at V and 2 bases at J, with 21 bases between the two ends. Germline CDR1 LNHDA, CDR2 SQIVND (reference sequence). There are 17 residues in the CDR3. CDR3 protein: CASSASPTGTINYGYTF. Here the CDR3 DNA reads TGTGCCAGTAGTGCCTCTCCTACAGGGACGATAAACTATGGCTACACCTTC. Looking up the rest from reference TRBV19 and TRBJ1-2 gives the full variable domain: DGGITQSPKYLFRKEGQNVTLSCEQNLNHDAMYWYRQDPGQGLRLIYYSQIVNDFQKGDIAEGYSVSREKKESFPLTVTSAQKNPTAFYLCASSASPTGTINYGYTFGSGTRLTVV.

The chain links TRBV18 to TRBJ1-2, with TRBD1 matching over 8 bases. V was pared by 3 bases and J by 13 bases, with 4 bases of the junction left unmatched. Germline V gene data show CDR1 as KGHSH and CDR2 as LQKENI. CDR3 length: 11 residues. CDR3 bases: TGTGCCAGCTCACCGGGGACAGGCAGCACCTTC. This gives the protein CASSPGTGSTF.

The rearrangement links TRBV24-1 to TRBJ1-2; 7 bases are shared with TRBD1. V lost 4 bases to trimming and J lost 3 bases; unmatched junction nucleotides: 4. The CDR3 runs to 14 residues. Germline CDR1 KGHDR, CDR2 SFDVKD. In nucleotides, the CDR3 is TGTGCCACCAGTGACCCCGGGACAGACTATGGCTACACCTTC. It yields the protein CATSDPGTDYGYTF.

The rearrangement links TRBV18 to TRBJ1-2; 8 bases fit TRBD1. The V gene's germline CDR1 is KGHSH and CDR2 LQKENI. V gave up 2 bases and J gave up 2 bases; unmatched junction bases: 7. CDR3 length: 16 residues. The CDR3 protein is CASSPGGQEANYGYTF. Here the CDR3 DNA reads TGTGCCAGCTCACCAGGGGGACAGGAAGCGAACTATGGCTACACCTTC. Complete variable domain (other parts from reference TRBV18 and TRBJ1-2): NAGVMQNPRHLVRRRGQEARLRCSPMKGHSHVYWYRQLPEEGLKFMVYLQKENIIDESGMPKERFSAEFPKEGPSILRIQQVVRGDSAAYFCASSPGGQEANYGYTFGSGTRLTVV.

This clone appeared a few times. This chain connects TRBV29-1 to TRBJ1-2; a weak D match, TRBD1 (6 bases). The germline V gene has CDR1 SQVTM and CDR2 ANQGSEA. The V gene lost 7 bases and the J gene lost 8 bases, with 17 bases spanning the gap. The CDR3 has 12 residues. The CDR3 sequence is CSAGASTGGYTF. Here the CDR3 DNA reads TGCAGCGCAGGGGCCTCGACGGGCGGCTACACCTTC. The full variable domain, in which reference TRBV29-1 and TRBJ1-2 provide the parts outside the CDR3, is SAVISQKPSRDICQRGTSLTIQCQVDSQVTMMFWYRQQPGQSLTLIATANQGSEATYESGFVIDKFPISRPNLTFSTLTVSNMSPEDSSIYLCSAGASTGGYTFGSGTRLTVV.

J is TRBJ2-7 and V is TRBV5-6, with D possibly TRBD2 on 6 matching bases. Germline V lookup: CDR1 SGHDT, CDR2 YYEEEE. Trimming took 2 bases from V and 1 from J, leaving 13 bases between them. CDR3 length: 15 residues. CDR3 sequence (DNA): TGTGCCAGCAGCTTCCGGGGGAGACCATCCTACGAGCAGTACTTC. Residues: CASSFRGRPSYEQYF.

This clone was counted once. The chain employs TRBV18 and TRBJ2-5; D is ambiguous. CDR3 length equals 15 residues. Trimming shortened V by 0 bases and J by 2 bases, and 10 bases separated the two germline ends. CDR1 KGHSH and CDR2 LQKENI come from the germline V gene. DNA of the CDR3: TGTGCCAGCTCACCACCGGCTAGGTCTCAAGAGACCCAGTACTTC. Translating it yields CASSPPARSQETQYF.

This sequence joins TRBV6-5 and TRBJ1-5, with 11 bases fitting TRBD1. This CDR3 has 15 amino acids. Germline lookup yields CDR1 MNHEY and CDR2 SVGAGI. V was clipped by 6 bases and J by 6 bases; unmatched bases: 7. CDR3 amino acids: CASSRTGGLSQPQHF. The CDR3 region has the DNA TGTGCCAGCAGCCGGACAGGGGGCTTGTCTCAGCCCCAGCATTTT.

V is TRBV6-5 and J is TRBJ1-3; the D is unclear. There are 15 residues in the CDR3. The germline CDR1 and CDR2 sequences are MNHEY and SVGAGI. With 5 bases removed from V and 1 base from J, the gap between germline ends came to 12 bases. The CDR3 region is CASSPPGGSGNTIYF. The CDR3 DNA reads TGTGCCAGCAGTCCCCCAGGAGGATCTGGAAACACCATATATTTT.

The chain has TRBV4-1 and TRBJ1-4; D call uncertain. Per germline, CDR1 MGHRA and CDR2 YSYEKL. Trimming removed 2 bases from V and 6 bases from J, with 13 bases in between. The CDR3 loop spans 15 amino acids. The CDR3 DNA follows: TGCGCCAGCAGCCAATTGGCCGGGAGATATGAAAAACTGTTTTTT. This translates into CASSQLAGRYEKLFF.

This chain connects TRBV10-1 to TRBJ1-4; D not certain. The CDR3 extends over 15 amino acids. Germline-derived CDR1 and CDR2 are WNHNN and SYGVQD (reference sequence). Trimming shortened V by 3 bases and J by 0 bases, and 8 bases separated the two germline ends. CDR3 DNA sequence: TGCGCCAGCAGTGACAGTGGAGCAACTAATGAAAAACTGTTTTTT. Protein product: CASSDSGATNEKLFF.

This chain joins TRBV7-2 and TRBJ1-5, with a tentative D call TRBD1 (5 bases). With 3 bases removed from V and 3 bases from J, the gap between germline ends came to 9 bases. The CDR3 length is 14 residues. In germline, CDR1 is SGHTA, CDR2 FQGNSA. The CDR3 protein is CASSFGAANQPQHF. CDR3 nucleotides: TGTGCCAGCAGCTTTGGGGCCGCCAATCAGCCCCAGCATTTT.

This chain joins TRBV4-1 and TRBJ1-1; D is unresolved. There are 15 residues in the CDR3. With 2 bases removed from V and 5 bases from J, the gap between germline ends came to 15 bases. Germline values: CDR1 MGHRA, CDR2 YSYEKL. The CDR3 spells CASSQSSLARTEAFF. The CDR3, as DNA: TGCGCCAGCAGCCAATCTTCATTGGCGCGGACTGAAGCTTTCTTT.

This clone has a handful of counts. V and J are TRBV5-8 and TRBJ2-7, with 7 bases matching TRBD1. CDR1 is SGHTS and CDR2 is YDEGEE in the germline V gene. Losses at the gene ends were 4 bases for V and 5 bases for J; bases not matched to a gene: 12. This CDR3 region has 15 residues. The CDR3 DNA follows: TGTGCCAGCAGCCCCCCCTACAGGGGCCTGAACGAGCAGTACTTC. The encoded protein is CASSPPYRGLNEQYF.

The chain has TRBV18 and TRBJ2-5; 7 bases align to TRBD1. The CDR3 has 14 residues. The V gene's germline CDR1 is KGHSH and CDR2 LQKENI. Germline trimming cut 2 bases from V and 9 bases from J; bases unmatched to any gene: 9. CDR3 sequence reads: CASSPFGPGGAQYF. CDR3 sequence (DNA): TGTGCCAGCTCACCATTCGGTCCAGGGGGAGCCCAGTACTTC.